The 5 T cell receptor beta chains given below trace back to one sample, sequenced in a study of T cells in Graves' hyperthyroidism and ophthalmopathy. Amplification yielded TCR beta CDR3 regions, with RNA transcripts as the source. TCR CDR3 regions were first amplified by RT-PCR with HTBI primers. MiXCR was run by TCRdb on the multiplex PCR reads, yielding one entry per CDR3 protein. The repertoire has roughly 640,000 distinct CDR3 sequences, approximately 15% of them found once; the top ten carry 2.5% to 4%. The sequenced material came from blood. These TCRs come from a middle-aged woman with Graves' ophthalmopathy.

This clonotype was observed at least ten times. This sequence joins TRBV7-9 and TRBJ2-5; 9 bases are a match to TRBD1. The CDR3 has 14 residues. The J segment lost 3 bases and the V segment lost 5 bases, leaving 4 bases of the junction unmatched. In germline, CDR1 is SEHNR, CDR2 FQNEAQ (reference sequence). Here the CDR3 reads CASSPWTGEETQYF. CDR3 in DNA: TGTGCCAGCAGCCCGTGGACAGGGGAAGAGACCCAGTACTTC. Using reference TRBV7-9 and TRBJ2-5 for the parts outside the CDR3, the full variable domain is DTGVSQNPRHKITKRGQNVTFRCDPISEHNRLYWYRQTLGQGPEFLTYFQNEAQLEKSRLLSDRFSAERPKGSFSTLEIQRTEQGDSAMYLCASSPWTGEETQYFGPGTRLLVL.

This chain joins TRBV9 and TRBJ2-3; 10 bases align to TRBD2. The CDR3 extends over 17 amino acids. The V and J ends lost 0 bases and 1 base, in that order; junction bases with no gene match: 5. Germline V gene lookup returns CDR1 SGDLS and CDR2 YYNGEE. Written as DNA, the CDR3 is TGTGCCAGCAGCGTAGTGGGAGCGGGAGGGCGCACAGATACGCAGTATTTT. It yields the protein CASSVVGAGGRTDTQYF.

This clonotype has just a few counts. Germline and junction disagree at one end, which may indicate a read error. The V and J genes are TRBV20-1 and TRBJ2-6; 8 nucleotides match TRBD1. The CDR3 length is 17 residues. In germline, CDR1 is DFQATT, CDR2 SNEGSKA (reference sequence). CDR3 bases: TGCAGTGCTAGTGCTGGACAGGGTGTAGCTGGGGCCAACGTCCCGACTTTC. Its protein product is CSASAGQGVAGANVPTF.

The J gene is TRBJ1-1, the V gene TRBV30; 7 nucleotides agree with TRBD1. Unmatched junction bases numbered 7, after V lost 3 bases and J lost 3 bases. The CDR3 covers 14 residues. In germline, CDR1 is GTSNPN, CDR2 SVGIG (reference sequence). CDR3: CAWRPGGGYTEAFF. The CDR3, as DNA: TGTGCCTGGAGGCCAGGGGGAGGGTACACTGAAGCTTTCTTT.

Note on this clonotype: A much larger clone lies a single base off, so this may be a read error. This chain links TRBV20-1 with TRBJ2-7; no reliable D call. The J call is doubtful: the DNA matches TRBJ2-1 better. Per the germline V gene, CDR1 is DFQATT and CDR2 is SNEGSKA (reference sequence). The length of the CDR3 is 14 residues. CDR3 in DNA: TGCAGTGCTAAGGAAGACGTTCCTCACTACGAGCAGTTCTTC. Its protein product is CSAKEDVPHYEQFF.